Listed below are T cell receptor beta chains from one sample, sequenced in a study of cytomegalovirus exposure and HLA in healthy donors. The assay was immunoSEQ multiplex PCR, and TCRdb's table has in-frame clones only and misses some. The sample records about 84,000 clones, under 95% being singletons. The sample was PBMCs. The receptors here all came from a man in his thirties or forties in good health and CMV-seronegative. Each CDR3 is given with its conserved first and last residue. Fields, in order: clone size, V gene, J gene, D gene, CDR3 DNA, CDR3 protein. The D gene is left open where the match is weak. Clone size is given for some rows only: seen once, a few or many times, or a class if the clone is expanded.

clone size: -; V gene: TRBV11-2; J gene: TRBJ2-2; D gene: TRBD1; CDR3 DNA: TGTGCCAGTAATTCAAGGGGGCTTACCCGAAACACCGGGGAGCTGTTTTTT; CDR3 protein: CASNSRGLTRNTGELFF
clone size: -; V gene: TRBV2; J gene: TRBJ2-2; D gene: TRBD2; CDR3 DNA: TGTGCCAGCAGTGAAACTGGGACGAGAGCGGGGGGAGTGGTGTTTTTT; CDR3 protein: CASSETGTRAGGVVFF
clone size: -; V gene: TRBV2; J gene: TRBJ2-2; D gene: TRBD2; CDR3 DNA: TGTGCCAGCAGTGAAGAGCTAGCGGGAGGGCCGGGCGGGGAGCTGTTTTTT; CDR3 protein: CASSEELAGGPGGELFF
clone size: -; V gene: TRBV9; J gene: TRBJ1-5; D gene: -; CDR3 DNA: TGTGCCAGCAGCGTAGAGATAGGGACAAATCAGCCCCAGCATTTT; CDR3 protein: CASSVEIGTNQPQHF
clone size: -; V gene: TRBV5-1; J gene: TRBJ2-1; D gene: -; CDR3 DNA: TGCGCCAGCAGCCAGTTGCGGGCGAGCTCCTACAATGAGCAGTTCTTC; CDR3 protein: CASSQLRASSYNEQFF
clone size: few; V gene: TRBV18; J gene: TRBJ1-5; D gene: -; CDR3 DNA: TGTGCCAGCCGCGGACAAAGCAATCAGCCCCAGCATTTT; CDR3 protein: CASRGQSNQPQHF
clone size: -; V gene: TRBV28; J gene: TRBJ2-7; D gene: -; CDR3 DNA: TGTGCCAGCAACGCCGGGCAGGGGGGCGAGCAGTACTTC; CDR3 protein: CASNAGQGGEQYF
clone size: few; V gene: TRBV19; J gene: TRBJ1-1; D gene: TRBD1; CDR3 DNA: TGTGCCAGTAGTATCGGGGGGACAGGCCGGAACACTGAAGCTTTCTTT; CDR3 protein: CASSIGGTGRNTEAFF
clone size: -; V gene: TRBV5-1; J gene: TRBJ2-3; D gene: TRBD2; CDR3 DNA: TGCGCCAGCAGCACACCGGCGGGGGGTACGCAGTATTTT; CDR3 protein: CASSTPAGGTQYF
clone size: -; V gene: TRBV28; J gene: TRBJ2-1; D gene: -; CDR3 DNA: TGTGCCAGCAGAGTTCGACCTCAGCGTTTATCCTACAATGAGCAGTTCTTC; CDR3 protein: CASRVRPQRLSYNEQFF
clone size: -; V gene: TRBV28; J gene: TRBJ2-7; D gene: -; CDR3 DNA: TGTGCCAGCAGCGGGAGTGGGTCCTACGAGCAGTACTTC; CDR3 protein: CASSGSGSYEQYF
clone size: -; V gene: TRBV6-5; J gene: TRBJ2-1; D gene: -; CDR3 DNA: TGTGCCAGCAGTTACTCGGTGCGTTTGGATGAGCAGTTCTTC; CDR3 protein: CASSYSVRLDEQFF
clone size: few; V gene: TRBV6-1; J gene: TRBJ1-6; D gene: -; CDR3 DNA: TGTGCCAGCAGTCCCCGGGACTTCGATTCACCCCTCCACTTT; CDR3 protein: CASSPRDFDSPLHF
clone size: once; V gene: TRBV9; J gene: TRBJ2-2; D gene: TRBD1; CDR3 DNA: TGTGCCAGCAGCGTAGGGGACAGGCTCTTCGGGGAGCTGTTTTTT; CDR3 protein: CASSVGDRLFGELFF
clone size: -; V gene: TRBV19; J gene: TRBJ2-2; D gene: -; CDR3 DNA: TGTGCCAGTAGTAGTACAAGGACTCGGTTCGCGAACACCGGGGAGCTGTTTTTT; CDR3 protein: CASSSTRTRFANTGELFF
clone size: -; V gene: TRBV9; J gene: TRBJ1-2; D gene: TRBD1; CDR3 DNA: TGTGCCAGCAGCTCAGCGACAGGGGGTTTGACCTACTATGGCTACACCTTC; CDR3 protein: CASSSATGGLTYYGYTF
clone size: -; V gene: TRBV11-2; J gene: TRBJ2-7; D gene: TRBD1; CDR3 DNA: TGTGCCAGCAGTCTTCAGCAGGCCGGGACAGGGCTCTCCTACGAGCAGTACTTC; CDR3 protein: CASSLQQAGTGLSYEQYF
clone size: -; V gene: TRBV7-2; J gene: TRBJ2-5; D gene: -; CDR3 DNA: TGTGCCAGCAGCTTATCCCCGGAGGGTGAAGGCCAGTACTTC; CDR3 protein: CASSLSPEGEGQYF
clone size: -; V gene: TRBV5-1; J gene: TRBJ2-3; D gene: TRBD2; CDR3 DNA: TGCGCCAGCAGCTTGGTTGCCATGGGCGGGCGGGGGAGCACAGATACGCAGTATTTT; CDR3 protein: CASSLVAMGGRGSTDTQYF
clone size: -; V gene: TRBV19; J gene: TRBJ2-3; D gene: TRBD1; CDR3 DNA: TGTGCCAGTAGTATAACGACAGGGAACACAGATACGCAGTATTTT; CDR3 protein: CASSITTGNTDTQYF
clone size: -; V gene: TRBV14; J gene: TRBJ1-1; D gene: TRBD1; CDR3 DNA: TGTGCCAGCAGCCTCAGACAGGGCCCGGAGTCCGAAGCTTTCTTT; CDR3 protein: CASSLRQGPESEAFF
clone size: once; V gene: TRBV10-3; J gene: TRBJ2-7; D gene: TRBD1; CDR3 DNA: TGTGCCATCAGTGGGACCGGGACAGGAACCTACGAGCAGTACTTC; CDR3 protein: CAISGTGTGTYEQYF
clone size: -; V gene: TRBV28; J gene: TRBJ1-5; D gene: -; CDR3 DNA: TGTGCCAGCAGTTTAGTGTACAGGGCTGGTCAGCCCCAGCATTTT; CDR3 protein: CASSLVYRAGQPQHF
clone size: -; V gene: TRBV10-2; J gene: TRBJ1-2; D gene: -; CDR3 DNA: TGCGCCAGCAGGATAGGACAGAGCTATGGCTACACCTTC; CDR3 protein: CASRIGQSYGYTF
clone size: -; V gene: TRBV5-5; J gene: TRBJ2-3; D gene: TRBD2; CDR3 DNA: TGTGCCAGCAGCTCTCTAGCGGGGGGCCCCACAGATACGCAGTATTTT; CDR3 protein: CASSSLAGGPTDTQYF
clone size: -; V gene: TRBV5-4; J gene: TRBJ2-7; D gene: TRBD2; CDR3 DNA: TGTGCCAGCAGCGCGGGACTAGCGGGGGGGCGCCGCACCTCCTACGAGCAGTACTTC; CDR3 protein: CASSAGLAGGRRTSYEQYF
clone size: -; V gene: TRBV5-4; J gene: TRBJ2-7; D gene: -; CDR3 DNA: TGTGCCAGCAGCGAACAGGTGACCCACGAGCAGTACTTC; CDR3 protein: CASSEQVTHEQYF
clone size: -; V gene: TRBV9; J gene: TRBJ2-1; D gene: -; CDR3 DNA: TGTGCCAGCAGCGCCGTTTGGAGCTCCTACAATGAGCAGTTCTTC; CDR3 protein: CASSAVWSSYNEQFF
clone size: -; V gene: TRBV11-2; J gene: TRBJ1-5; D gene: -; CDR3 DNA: TGTGCCAGCAGCTTTAGAAGCAATCAGCCCCAGCATTTT; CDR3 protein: CASSFRSNQPQHF
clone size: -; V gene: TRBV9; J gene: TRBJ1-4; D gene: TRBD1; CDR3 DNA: TGTGCCAGCAGCCCGCCGACAGGGAAGGATCAGCTGTTTTTT; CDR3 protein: CASSPPTGKDQLFF
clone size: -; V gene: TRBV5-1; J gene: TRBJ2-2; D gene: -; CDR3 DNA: TGCGCCAGCAGCTTGGTACCGGGGTCGAACACCGGGGAGCTGTTTTTT; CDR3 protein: CASSLVPGSNTGELFF
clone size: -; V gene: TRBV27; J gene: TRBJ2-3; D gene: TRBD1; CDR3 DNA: TGTGCCAGCAGTTTATACAGGGGGGGCACAGATACGCAGTATTTT; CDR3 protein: CASSLYRGGTDTQYF
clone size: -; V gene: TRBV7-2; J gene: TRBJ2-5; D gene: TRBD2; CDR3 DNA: TGTGCCAGCAGCTTAGGAGGGACTACTCGAGAGACCCAGTACTTC; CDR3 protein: CASSLGGTTRETQYF
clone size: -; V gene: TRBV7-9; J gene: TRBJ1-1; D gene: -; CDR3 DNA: TGTGCCAGCAGCAAAGAGGGGGTAACTGAAGCTTTCTTT; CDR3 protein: CASSKEGVTEAFF
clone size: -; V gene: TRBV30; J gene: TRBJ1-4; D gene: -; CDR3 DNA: TGTGCCTGGAGTTCGGAAAAACTGTTTTTT; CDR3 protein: CAWSSEKLFF
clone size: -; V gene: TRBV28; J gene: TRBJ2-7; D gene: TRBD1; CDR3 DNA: TGTGCCAGCAGACCACAGGGGGCAATTGGCGAGCAGTACTTC; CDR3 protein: CASRPQGAIGEQYF
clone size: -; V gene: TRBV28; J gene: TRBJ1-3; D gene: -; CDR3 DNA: TGTGCCAGCAGTTTGGGTGAGGTCTCTGGAAACACCATATATTTT; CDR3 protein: CASSLGEVSGNTIYF
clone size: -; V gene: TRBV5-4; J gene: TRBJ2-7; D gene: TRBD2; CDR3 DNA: TGTGCCAGCAGCTTGGCTAGCGGGGATTTTTCTACCTACGAGCAGTACTTC; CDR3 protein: CASSLASGDFSTYEQYF
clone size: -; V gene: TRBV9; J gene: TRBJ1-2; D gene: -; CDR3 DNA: TGTGCCAGCAGCGTAGGAGGTGGTAACTATGGCTACACCTTC; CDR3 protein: CASSVGGGNYGYTF
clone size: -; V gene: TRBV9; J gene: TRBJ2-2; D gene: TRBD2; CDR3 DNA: TGTGCCAGCAGCGTAGATGTGGCTAGCGGGAACACCGGGGAGCTGTTTTTT; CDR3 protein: CASSVDVASGNTGELFF
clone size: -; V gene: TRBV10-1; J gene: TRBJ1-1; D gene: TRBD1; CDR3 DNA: TGCGCCAGCAGTGAGGGGACAGGGGGCTCCACTGAAGCTTTCTTT; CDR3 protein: CASSEGTGGSTEAFF
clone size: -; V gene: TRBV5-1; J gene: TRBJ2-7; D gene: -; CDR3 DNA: TGCGCCAGCAGCTACGGACTGTCCTACGAGCAGTACTTC; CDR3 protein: CASSYGLSYEQYF
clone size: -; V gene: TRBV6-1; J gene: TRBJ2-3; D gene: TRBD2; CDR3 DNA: TGTGCCAGCAGTGAAGTCGGGAGGGGCACAGATACGCAGTATTTT; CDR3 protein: CASSEVGRGTDTQYF
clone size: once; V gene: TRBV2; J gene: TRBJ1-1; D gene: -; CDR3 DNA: TGTGCCAGCAGTGAAGAGGTGGGCAGAGAGAACACTGAAGCTTTCTTT; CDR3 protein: CASSEEVGRENTEAFF
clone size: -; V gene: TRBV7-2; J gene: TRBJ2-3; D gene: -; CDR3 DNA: TGTGCCAGCAGCTCCTACAGCACAGATACGCAGTATTTT; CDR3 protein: CASSSYSTDTQYF
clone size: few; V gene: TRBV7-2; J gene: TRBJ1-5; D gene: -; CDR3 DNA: TGTGCCAGCAGCTTAGCAGCGGATAGGCAGCCCCAGCATTTT; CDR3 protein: CASSLAADRQPQHF
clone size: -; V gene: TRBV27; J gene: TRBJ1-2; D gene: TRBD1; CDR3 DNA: TGTGCCAGCAGTCCTAAAGACAGGGCCTATGGCTACACCTTC; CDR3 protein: CASSPKDRAYGYTF
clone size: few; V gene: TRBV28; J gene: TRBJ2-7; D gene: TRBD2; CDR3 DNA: TGTGCCAGCAGTTCAACTGGCGGGAGCCACGAGCAGTACTTC; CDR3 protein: CASSSTGGSHEQYF
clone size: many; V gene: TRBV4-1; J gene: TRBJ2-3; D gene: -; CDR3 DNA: TGCGCCAGCAGCCAATACACCGGGACTAGCACAGATACGCAGTATTTT; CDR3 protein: CASSQYTGTSTDTQYF